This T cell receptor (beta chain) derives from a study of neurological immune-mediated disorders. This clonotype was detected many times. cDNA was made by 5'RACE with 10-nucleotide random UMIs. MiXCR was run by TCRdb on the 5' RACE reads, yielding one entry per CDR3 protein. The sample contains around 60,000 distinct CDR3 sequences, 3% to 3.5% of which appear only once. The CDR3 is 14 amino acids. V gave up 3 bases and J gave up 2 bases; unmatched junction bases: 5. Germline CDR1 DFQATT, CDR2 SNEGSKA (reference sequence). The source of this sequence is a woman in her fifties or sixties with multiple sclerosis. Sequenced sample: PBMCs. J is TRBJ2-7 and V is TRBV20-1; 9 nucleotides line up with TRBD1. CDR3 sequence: CSARPGQGPYEQYF. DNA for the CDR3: TGCAGTGCTAGGCCGGGACAGGGACCCTACGAGCAGTACTTC.